The rows below give T cell receptor beta chains drawn from one sample of a study of blood T cell repertoires in COVID-19. Profiled with immunoSEQ multiplex PCR; TCRdb holds only in-frame clones, not every one. The table has tens of thousands of clones, approximately 86% seen once. Sequencing used peripheral blood. The receptor source for this set is a human donor in a cohort sampled during active COVID-19. CDR3s include the opening cysteine and the closing phenylalanine or tryptophan. Each record gives: J gene, CDR3 length, clone size, D gene, V gene, CDR3 DNA, CDR3 protein. D genes are given only for firm matches. Clone size appears in some rows only: once, few, many, or a class for an expanded clone.

TRBJ1-2,14,once,.,TRBV30,TGTGCCTGGATCCTTCAGGGGCGTCCCTATGGCTACACCTTC,CAWILQGRPYGYTF
TRBJ2-7,17,.,TRBD1,TRBV28,TGTGCCAGCAGCCCTTCTGGTGGACAGGGGGGTTGGCGTGAGCAGTACTTC,CASSPSGGQGGWREQYF
TRBJ1-4,16,.,TRBD1,TRBV11-2,TGTGCCAGCAGCTTCACCTCCGGGACAGGGAATGAAAAACTGTTTTTT,CASSFTSGTGNEKLFF
TRBJ2-3,15,.,TRBD2,TRBV11-3,TGTGCCAGCAGCCTACTAGCGGGAGGCACAGATACGCAGTATTTT,CASSLLAGGTDTQYF
TRBJ2-5,18,.,TRBD2,TRBV14,TGTGCCAGCAGCTTGGGCGGACTAGCGGGAGGGCTCGGAGAGACCCAGTACTTC,CASSLGGLAGGLGETQYF
TRBJ2-7,14,.,.,TRBV27,TGTGCCAGCAGTTCACTACGTAATCGGTACGAGCAGTACTTC,CASSSLRNRYEQYF
TRBJ1-2,15,.,TRBD1,TRBV6-2/TRBV6-3,TGTGCCAGCAGTTACTTTTACAGGGGGGGCCTTGGCTACACCTTC,CASSYFYRGGLGYTF
TRBJ1-5,15,.,.,TRBV7-2,TGTGCCAGCAGCCTTGAAAACAGGGGCAATCAGCCCCAGCATTTT,CASSLENRGNQPQHF
TRBJ1-3,14,.,.,TRBV19,TGTGCCAGTAGTATCGCACAGGCCGGAAACACCATATATTTT,CASSIAQAGNTIYF
TRBJ1-2,12,.,.,TRBV29-1,TGCAGCGTTCTCGGGGATTACTATGGCTACACCTTC,CSVLGDYYGYTF
TRBJ2-1,13,.,TRBD2,TRBV19,TGTGCCAGTAGCGCTAGCGGGAGGGCCAAACAGTTCTTC,CASSASGRAKQFF
TRBJ1-6,14,.,TRBD1,TRBV2,TGTGCCAGCAGACCCGGGACAGGGGATTCACCCCTCCACTTT,CASRPGTGDSPLHF
TRBJ1-1,13,.,TRBD1,TRBV5-1,TGCGCCAGCGGGGACAGGGGGATCCCTGAAGCTTTCTTT,CASGDRGIPEAFF
TRBJ1-1,14,.,.,TRBV15,TGTGCCACCAGCAGACAGGAGGGCTATAGTATAGCTTTCTTT,CATSRQEGYSIAFF
TRBJ1-3,16,.,TRBD1,TRBV4-1,TGCGCCAGCAGCCAACCCCAGACAGGGCCTGGAAACACCATATATTTT,CASSQPQTGPGNTIYF
TRBJ2-6,20,.,TRBD1,TRBV9,TGTGCCAGCAGCGTTCTGACAGGGCGTAGTATCCACTCTGGGGCCAACGTCCTGACTTTC,CASSVLTGRSIHSGANVLTF
TRBJ1-2,15,.,.,TRBV19,TGTGCCAGTAGTACCCCAGGGGATTCTCCCTATGGCTACACCTTC,CASSTPGDSPYGYTF
TRBJ1-5,13,.,.,TRBV7-9,TGTGCCAGCAGCCCACGACAGGATCAGCCCCAGCATTTT,CASSPRQDQPQHF
TRBJ2-1,13,once,.,TRBV6-5,TGTGCCAGCAAGCTGAGCTCCTACAATGAGCAGTTCTTC,CASKLSSYNEQFF
TRBJ2-3,14,.,.,TRBV6-6,TGTGCCAGCAGTTACCCTGGATACACAGATATGCAGTATTTT,CASSYPGYTDMQYF
TRBJ2-1,14,.,TRBD2,TRBV27,TGTGCCAGCAGTTTTATGGCGGGAGCGAATGAGCAGTTCTTC,CASSFMAGANEQFF
TRBJ2-7,16,.,.,TRBV5-5,TGTGCCAGCAGCGCGTCTACAGGGCCTAGCTCCTACGAGCAGTACTTC,CASSASTGPSSYEQYF
TRBJ1-1,15,.,.,TRBV12-5,TGTGCTAGTGGTTTGGTAGTCGGTGGGAACACTGAAGCTTTCTTT,CASGLVVGGNTEAFF
TRBJ2-3,16,once,.,TRBV10-1,TGCGCCAGCAGTGAGTCAGTGGGAGACTTCACAGATACGCAGTATTTT,CASSESVGDFTDTQYF
TRBJ1-6,14,.,.,TRBV5-1,TGCGCCAGCAGCTTGGGTGGACAGAATTCACCCCTCCACTTT,CASSLGGQNSPLHF
TRBJ1-4,15,.,.,TRBV7-2,TGTGCCAGCAGCTTAAGAGGGACTGAGAATGAAAAACTGTTTTTT,CASSLRGTENEKLFF
TRBJ1-4,15,.,TRBD1,TRBV7-9,TGTGCCAGCAGCCTTACGGGACAGAGTTATGAAAAACTGTTTTTT,CASSLTGQSYEKLFF
TRBJ2-1,16,.,TRBD1,TRBV7-3,TGTGCCAGCAGCCCACAGGGGCAGCCCAAGGGTAATGAGCAGTTCTTC,CASSPQGQPKGNEQFF
TRBJ1-2,16,.,TRBD1,TRBV28,TGTGCCAGCAGCACCCGGGACAGGGGGCCCTACTATGGCTACACCTTC,CASSTRDRGPYYGYTF
TRBJ2-5,15,.,.,TRBV28,TGTGCCAGCACTCAACAGGGTCTGTCCCCAGAGACCCAGTACTTC,CASTQQGLSPETQYF
TRBJ1-2,13,.,.,TRBV19,TGTGCCAGTAGTATAGGACAGCAACATGGCTACACCTTC,CASSIGQQHGYTF
TRBJ1-5,16,.,TRBD1,TRBV18,TGTGCCAGCTCACCACCGATAGGGACAGGGGGGCAGCCCCAGCATTTT,CASSPPIGTGGQPQHF
TRBJ2-7,16,.,TRBD1,TRBV19,TGTGCCAGTAGTAGGGATCCGGGACAGGGGTTTACGAAGCAGTACTTC,CASSRDPGQGFTKQYF
TRBJ1-1,15,.,TRBD1,TRBV7-9,TGTGCCAGCAGCTTAGGGAGGACAGGGAACACTGAAGCTTTCTTT,CASSLGRTGNTEAFF
TRBJ2-3,15,.,TRBD2,TRBV9,TGTGCCAGCAGCACACTAGCGGAGGTCACAGATACGCAGTATTTT,CASSTLAEVTDTQYF
TRBJ1-1,14,once,TRBD1,TRBV5-1,TGCGCCAGCAGCCTATGGACAGGGAACACTGAAGCTTTCTTT,CASSLWTGNTEAFF
TRBJ2-7,15,.,TRBD2,TRBV7-8,TGTGCCAGCAGCGAGCGGGAGGCCTCGATTGGGAAGCAGTACTTC,CASSEREASIGKQYF
TRBJ1-1,15,.,.,TRBV28,TGTGCCAGCAGTTTACCCCGGACTAGCTCGGCTGAAGCTTTCTTT,CASSLPRTSSAEAFF
TRBJ2-6,18,.,TRBD1,TRBV5-6,TGTGCCAGCAGCTTGGTAAGGGACAGGAGATCTGGGGCCAACGTCCTGACTTTC,CASSLVRDRRSGANVLTF
TRBJ2-7,15,.,.,TRBV7-8,TGTGCCAGCAGCCCAGCCTTGGGGGGCTCCTACGAGCAGTACTTC,CASSPALGGSYEQYF
TRBJ2-7,16,.,TRBD1,TRBV11-3,TGTGCCAGCAGCTTCTACAAAGGACAGGTCTACCACGAGCAGTACTTC,CASSFYKGQVYHEQYF
TRBJ2-7,13,.,.,TRBV7-9,TGTGCCAGCAGCTTAGATGTATCCTACGAGCAGTACTTC,CASSLDVSYEQYF
TRBJ2-2,15,.,TRBD1,TRBV19,TGTGCCAGTAGCAAGGACAGGGCGAACACCGGGGAGCTGTTTTTT,CASSKDRANTGELFF
TRBJ2-3,15,.,TRBD2,TRBV6-5,TGTGCCGGCCAACTAGCGGGAATGGTTCCAGATACGCAGTATTTT,CAGQLAGMVPDTQYF
TRBJ2-3,13,.,.,TRBV6-6,TGTGCCAGCAGTTACTCGGGGAGAGATACGCAGTATTTT,CASSYSGRDTQYF